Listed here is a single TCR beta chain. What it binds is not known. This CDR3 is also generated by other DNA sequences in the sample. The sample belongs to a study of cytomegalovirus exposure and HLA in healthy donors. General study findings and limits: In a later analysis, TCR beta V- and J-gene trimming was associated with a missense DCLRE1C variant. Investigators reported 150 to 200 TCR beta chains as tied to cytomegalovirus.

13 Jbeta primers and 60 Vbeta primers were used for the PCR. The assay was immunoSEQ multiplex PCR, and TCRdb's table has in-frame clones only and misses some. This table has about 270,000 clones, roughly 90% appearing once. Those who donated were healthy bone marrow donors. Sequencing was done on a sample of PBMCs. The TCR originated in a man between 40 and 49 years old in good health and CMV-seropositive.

The CDR3 loop is CASSLRLAGGPNNEQFF. CDR3 nucleotides: TGTGCCAGCAGCCTCAGACTAGCGGGAGGACCCAACAATGAGCAGTTCTTC. The chain couples TRBV7-8 to TRBJ2-1; 13 nucleotides align to TRBD2. The CDR3 covers 17 residues. The V and J ends lost 5 bases and 5 bases, in that order; junction bases with no gene match: 9. Per the germline V gene, CDR1 is SGHVS and CDR2 is FQNEAQ.